This T cell receptor beta chain was captured by sequencing in a study of T cells in Graves' hyperthyroidism and ophthalmopathy. Criteria for exclusion of patients were uncontrolled infection, other autoimmune disease, pregnancy or lactation. Using RNA transcripts as the source, TCR beta CDR3 regions were amplified. HTBI primers drove first-round RT-PCR of the TCR CDR3. From the multiplex PCR reads, TCRdb called clonotypes with MiXCR, one entry per CDR3 protein. The sample lists almost 500,000 distinct CDR3 sequences; 20% to 25% were seen once. The CDR3 is 19 amino acids. The V and J ends lost 6 bases and 2 bases, in that order; junction bases with no gene match: 11.

The gene calls are TRBV12-3 or TRBV12-4 and TRBJ2-4, with 15 positions matching TRBD2. The sample taken for sequencing was blood. The sequence was collected from a woman aged 70-85 years with Graves' ophthalmopathy. This CDR3 reads CASSRTGTSGRYTKNIQYF. DNA of the CDR3: TGTGCCAGCAGCCGAACCGGGACTAGCGGGAGGTACACCAAAAACATTCAGTACTTC.